The source of this T cell receptor (beta chain) is a study of beta chain features in type 1 diabetes. This clone has just a few counts. Antigen unknown. The CDR3 spans 11 residues. The germline CDR1 and CDR2 sequences are MNHNY and SVGAGI (reference sequence). V lost 5 bases and J 5 bases, leaving 6 bases between the germline ends. Every bit of the isolated RNA underwent reverse transcription, so sequencing read expressed TCRB transcripts. A few million reads were obtained on average from naive, central memory and regulatory T cell samples. Libraries were prepared by immunoSEQ multiplex PCR; TCRdb keeps only in-frame clonotypes and omits some of them. The sample lists roughly 330,000 clones; about 10% were seen once. Notes on the study in general: Relative to healthy donors, patients appeared to have naive, central memory and Treg TCRB repertoires that were more similar. Significant though moderate, a shortening of TCRB CDR3s appeared in all four CD4+ subsets of Type 1 diabetes patients.

Material: naive CD4+ T cells from blood. The receptor was isolated from a young woman in good health. The genes are TRBV6-6 and TRBJ2-5; D might be TRBD1 (5 bases). As DNA, the CDR3 is TGTGCCAGCAGTCAGGGTGAGACCCAGTACTTC. This codes for CASSQGETQYF.